One sample yielded the 24 T cell receptor beta chains listed below, sequenced in a study of tumor and adjacent non-tumor tissue in lung cancer. RNA was extracted from bulk tissue without any cell sorting. TCRbeta libraries were built with three rounds of nested PCR, modified from ARM-PCR. TCRdb independently ran MiXCR on the multiplex PCR reads; one entry per CDR3 protein. The repertoire holds approximately 130,000 distinct CDR3 sequences, with 66% as singletons. Specimen: lung tumor tissue. The receptors come from a man between 25 and 39 years old with non-small cell lung cancer.

This rearrangement joins TRBV12-3 or TRBV12-4 to TRBJ1-4, with 7 nucleotides matching TRBD1. V lost 6 bases to trimming and J lost 3 bases; unmatched junction nucleotides: 4. The CDR3 consists of 14 residues. CDR3 sequence: CASRTGTANEKLFF. The CDR3 nucleotides read TGTGCCAGCAGGACCGGGACAGCTAATGAAAAACTGTTTTTT.

About this clonotype itself: It may be a read error: a sequence one base away is much more abundant. The chain is built from TRBV4-2 and TRBJ2-3; TRBD1 or TRBD2 may be the D gene (5 bases each). CDR3 length equals 16 residues. Germline assignment: CDR1 LGHNA and CDR2 YNFKEQ. The V and J ends lost 1 base and 4 bases respectively, with 15 bases between them. The CDR3 nucleotides read TGTGCCAGCAGCCAAGTCGTCGGGGCGCGACCAGATACGCAGTATTTT. This encodes CASSQVVGARPDTQYF.

Points on this clonotype: One base away lies a much larger clone, so this may be a sequencing read error. The V call is TRBV29-1, the J call TRBJ2-1, with 8 positions matching TRBD1. V trimming: 3 bases; J trimming: 6 bases; junction bases outside the gene matches: 7. This CDR3 is built from 14 residues. CDR1 and CDR2 (germline): SQVTM, ANQGSEA. The CDR3 DNA reads TGCAGCGTTGATGGCAGGGGGCTGGTCAATGAGCAGTTCTTC. Amino acid sequence: CSVDGRGLVNEQFF.

Points on this clonotype: A much larger clone is a single base away; this may be a read error. The CDR3, as DNA: TGTGCCAGCAGTGCCCCCCGGGGCGTCTACGAGCACTACTTC. Translated: CASSAPRGVYEHYF. The rearrangement links TRBV6-2 or TRBV6-3 to TRBJ2-7; the D gene could be TRBD1 or TRBD2 (5 bases each). Germline CDR1 is MNHEY and CDR2 is SVGEGT. The CDR3 extends over 14 amino acids.

Details on this clonotype: With a much larger clone just one base away, this may be a read error. The chain uses TRBV6-2 or TRBV6-3 and TRBJ1-5, with D hard to call. CDR1 and CDR2 (germline): MNHEY, SVGEGT. The CDR3 consists of 13 residues. V shed 6 bases and J shed 6 bases, with 12 bases lying between them. This CDR3 reads CASRLRASQPQHF. DNA for the CDR3: TGTGCCAGCAGATTGAGGGCGAGTCAGCCCCAGCATTTT.

Comment on this clonotype: Its ends do not fully match the called genes, so a read error is possible. The rearrangement uses TRBV6-5 and TRBJ1-2; D is possibly TRBD1 (6 bases). Germline loops: CDR1 MNHEY, CDR2 SVGAGI. CDR3 length: 15 amino acids. The CDR3 nucleotides read TGTGCCAGCAGTTACGGTGGGCAGGGGACCTATGACTACACCTTC. Translating gives CASSYGGQGTYDYTF.

About this clonotype: One end of the junction does not line up with germline, which may come from a read error. The rearrangement uses TRBV20-1 and TRBJ2-3; perhaps TRBD2 as D (5 bases). CDR1 is DFQATT, CDR2 SNEGSKA, per germline (reference sequence). CDR3 length: 13 amino acids. CDR3 nucleotide sequence: TGCAATGCTATAGTGGGAGAGGAAGATACGCAGTATTTT. Translated: CNAIVGEEDTQYF.

In the case of this clonotype: The junction departs from germline at one end; a sequencing error may be responsible. V usage is TRBV4-3 and J usage is TRBJ1-6, with unresolved D. The CDR3 is 19 amino acids. Germline V gives CDR1 LGHNA, CDR2 YSLEER. CDR3 nucleotide sequence: TGCGCCACCAGCCAAGATATCCCGACCGTGGGATCCTATAATTCACTCCTCCACTTT. Amino acid sequence: CATSQDIPTVGSYNSLLHF.

This clonotype was seen ten or more times. The rearrangement links TRBV29-1 to TRBJ2-1, with D perhaps TRBD1 (6 bases). Deletions cut 3 bases from V and 8 bases from J, with 14 bases between. CDR1 SQVTM and CDR2 ANQGSEA come from the germline V gene. The CDR3 is made up of 13 amino acids. The CDR3 DNA sequence: TGCAGCGTTGACCTAACAGGGTTCTATGAGCAGTTCTTC. It codes for CSVDLTGFYEQFF.

This clonotype was counted only a few times. A much larger clone lies one base from this, so it may be a read error. The CDR3 region has the DNA TGCGCCAGCAGTGAGCAGGGAGATTCACCCCTCCACTTT. It encodes CASSEQGDSPLHF. The chain recombines TRBV10-2 with TRBJ1-6, with D perhaps matching TRBD1 (5 bases). CDR3 length equals 13 residues. The V gene lost 2 bases and the J gene lost 8 bases, with 7 bases spanning the gap. Germline V gene data show CDR1 as WSHSY and CDR2 as SAAADI.

To note about this clonotype: A clone one base away is much larger, so this may be a read error. The V gene is TRBV4-3, the J gene TRBJ1-4, with a tentative D call TRBD1 (5 bases). Germline V gene sequence: CDR1 LGHNA, CDR2 YSLEER. The CDR3 consists of 14 residues. The V end lost 2 bases, the J end lost 5 bases, and 9 bases lay between the germline ends. The CDR3: CASSQSGPNEKLFF. CDR3 bases: TGCGCCAGCAGCCAATCAGGGCCAAATGAAAAACTGTTTTTT.

For this clonotype: This may stem from a read error, because a much larger clone lies one nucleotide away. The chain recombines TRBV6-2 or TRBV6-3 with TRBJ2-1; D unresolved. The CDR3 loop spans 12 amino acids. The germline V gene has CDR1 MNHEY and CDR2 SVGEGT. This CDR3 is CVTVRSLGEQFF. As DNA, the CDR3 is TGTGTCACCGTACGATCGTTAGGTGAGCAGTTCTTC.

This clonotype was counted a few times. Just one base apart from a much larger clone, this may be a read error. This sequence joins TRBV4-1 and TRBJ2-7; 7 bases fit TRBD2. The CDR3 totals 16 residues. Germline CDR1 MGHRA, CDR2 YSYEKL. DNA of the CDR3: TGCGCCAGCTGCCAAGCTTCGGGGACTACCATATACGAGCAGTACTTC. Its translation is CASCQASGTTIYEQYF.

Remarks on this clonotype: A read error may produce the germline difference seen at one junction end. J is TRBJ2-5 and V is TRBV11-3, with TRBD2 identical over 9 bases. Per the germline V gene, CDR1 is SGHNT and CDR2 is YENEEA. The CDR3 totals 15 residues. For the CDR3, the DNA is TGTACCAGCAGCTTAGATGCGGGAGGGCAAGAGACCCTGTATTTC. Amino acids: CTSSLDAGGQETLYF.

With respect to this clonotype: One base away lies a much larger clone, so this may be a sequencing read error. V is TRBV4-1 and J is TRBJ2-5; possibly TRBD1 for D (5 bases). The CDR3 runs 14 residues. The germline V and J ends were trimmed by 7 bases and 1 base, with 13 bases remaining between them. CDR1 is MGHRA, CDR2 YSYEKL, per germline. The CDR3 reads CASNFSDSQETQYF. CDR3 DNA: TGCGCCAGCAATTTTTCAGACAGCCAAGAGACCCAGTACTTC.

This chain uses TRBV6-2 or TRBV6-3 with TRBJ2-1; maybe TRBD2 (5 bases). Trimming stripped 8 bases from V and 4 bases from J, with 18 bases between. Looked up from germline, CDR1 is MNHEY and CDR2 is SVGEGT. The CDR3 runs 15 residues. CDR3 loop: CASLPGLARYNEQFF. As DNA, the CDR3 is TGTGCCAGCCTACCGGGATTAGCGAGGTACAATGAGCAGTTCTTC.

Points on this clonotype: A read error may produce the germline difference seen at one junction end. The rearrangement links TRBV4-1 to TRBJ2-7, with D possibly TRBD1 on 8 matching bases. Germline CDR1 reads MGHRA; CDR2 reads YSYEKL. The CDR3 spans 17 residues. The CDR3 DNA reads as TGCGCCGGCAGTCCTTTATACCGGACAGGGAGGGTCTACGAGCAGTACTTC. This codes for CAGSPLYRTGRVYEQYF.

Remarks on this clonotype: One end of the junction is discordant with germline, which a read error may explain. V gene TRBV6-5 combines with J gene TRBJ2-1; tentatively, D is TRBD2 (7 bases). Germline V gene data show CDR1 as MNHEY and CDR2 as SVGAGI. The CDR3 has 16 amino acids. CDR3 residues: CASSLSKGGGDDEQLF. The CDR3 nucleotides are TGTGCCAGCAGTTTAAGCAAAGGAGGGGGGGACGATGAGCAGCTCTTC.

The table lists this clonotype with many counts. The CDR3 region is CASSLGTSGANEQFF. CDR3 in DNA: TGTGCCAGCAGTTTGGGGACTAGCGGGGCCAATGAGCAGTTCTTC. This chain joins TRBV12-3 or TRBV12-4 and TRBJ2-1, with 13 bases aligning to TRBD2. The CDR3 runs to 15 residues. The trim removed 3 bases at V and 6 bases at J, leaving 2 bases unmatched.

The CDR3 DNA is TGCGCCACTTGCGGGGGACTAGTTGCGGAGGAGCAGTACTTC. Its translation: CATCGGLVAEEQYF. This chain uses TRBV10-2 with TRBJ2-7; 8 positions agree with TRBD2. There are 14 residues in the CDR3. V lost 10 bases and J lost 7; bases outside the gene matches: 15. The germline gives CDR1 WSHSY, CDR2 SAAADI.

With regard to this clonotype: Without the conserved terminal phenylalanine or tryptophan, this CDR3 likely stems from a read error. The chain joins TRBV20-1 to TRBJ2-1; tentative D call: TRBD1 (6 bases). The CDR3 is 14 residues long. Germline CDR1 reads DFQATT; CDR2 reads SNEGSKA (reference sequence). In nucleotides, the CDR3 is TGCAGTGCTAGACAACCTGGGGGCTACAATGATCAGTTCTTA. The encoded protein is CSARQPGGYNDQFL.

The chain combines TRBV6-2 or TRBV6-3 with TRBJ2-2; possibly TRBD1 or TRBD2 for D (5 bases each). The CDR3 extends over 18 amino acids. Per germline, CDR1 MNHEY and CDR2 SVGEGT. V gave up 6 bases and J gave up 2 bases, with 22 bases separating them. The chain's CDR3 is CASSYPTRGAVNTGELFF. CDR3 nucleotides: TGTGCCAGCAGCTACCCCACCCGAGGGGCGGTTAACACCGGGGAGCTGTTTTTT.

This clonotype occurred a few times. The CDR3 loop reads CASSSPRTYGYEQYF. CDR3 sequence (DNA): TGTGCCAGCAGCTCCCCTAGGACATACGGCTACGAGCAGTACTTC. The gene calls are TRBV5-6 and TRBJ2-7; maybe TRBD1 (5 bases). Per the germline V gene, CDR1 is SGHDT and CDR2 is YYEEEE. Trimming took 3 bases from V and 3 from J, leaving 16 bases between them. The CDR3 length is 15 residues.

This clonotype was recorded at least ten times. This chain connects TRBV4-3 to TRBJ1-2; the D gene is possibly TRBD1 (5 bases). In germline, CDR1 is LGHNA, CDR2 YSLEER. The CDR3 runs to 14 residues. Trimming pared 4 bases from V and 4 bases from J, leaving 13 bases between. CDR3: CASSLGGISYGYTF. CDR3 in DNA: TGCGCCAGCAGCCTCGGGGGTATTTCCTATGGCTACACCTTC.